This T cell receptor beta chain emerged from a study of blood T cell repertoires in COVID-19 (dated by TCRdb to 2019 to 2021). In the study overall: Collaborator samples came from the United States, Italy and Spain and covered acute and convalescent phases of COVID-19. The material from the prospective study consisted of cDNA or gDNA derived from T cells, B-cell-depleted T cells, or PBMCs. The dataset comprised deeply sampled blood TCRbeta repertoires from subjects exposed to, actively infected with, or recovered from COVID-19. A freely available public database, intended as a resource for researchers studying the immune response to SARS-CoV-2, is where the repertoires were released. The samples were drawn from the first 160 participants of the ongoing ImmuneRACE study and from 950 to 1,500 subjects provided by 6 global collaborators. A de-identified subject ID, COVID-19 status, age in years and sex were almost always included in the sample metadata. HLA class I and class II types, where available, came from metadata supplied by the sample provider rather than from assay-based typing.

On this clone itself: This clone's antigen is unknown. Base quality data are lacking; no much larger clone is found one base away.

Summary of the overall study and its limitations: How much clinical and demographic metadata was included differed by source and by participant, and the metadata was provided uncurated.

TCRbeta CDR3 regions were amplified from genomic DNA by means of the immunoSEQ Assay, a bias-controlled multiplex PCR. On the authors' methods: Within the assay, amplification of reference gene primers was used to estimate how many nucleated cells each sample contained. Sequence reads were collapsed and filtered to measure the absolute abundance of every unique TCRbeta CDR3 rearrangement. For each sample, productive Simpson clonality was calculated as the square root of Simpson's diversity index across productive rearrangements. What TCRdb holds here is the immuneACCESS table cut down to in-frame rearrangements. Part of the clones is not present; checked against another copy, under half of the missing clones reflect an unresolved V gene, and the others are unexplained. The V and J calls and clone size were taken over from that table, and D and trimming were inferred from the DNA. In all, the sample holds 150,000 to 200,000 clones, and more than 60% of those were seen once. The ten largest clones represent around 3% of the sample.

Each collaborating institution followed its own protocols to collect whole blood in K2EDTA tubes. For TCRbeta analysis, collaborators shipped samples in one of three forms: frozen whole blood, isolated PBMCs, or DNA extracted from either of those sample types. Sequencing was carried out using peripheral blood. This receptor was taken from a man in his 70s with acute or convalescent COVID-19.

Here the CDR3 is given as CASSLDGWPEAFF. The nucleotide sequence reads TGTGCCAGCAGCTTAGACGGGTGGCCTGAAGCTTTCTTT. The chain is assembled from TRBV7-2 and TRBJ1-1; the D gene cannot be named for sure. Based on the germline V gene, the CDR1 and CDR2 sequences are SGHTA and FQGNSA. V is reduced by 1 base and J by 6 bases, leaving a spacing of 9 bases between them. Measured from the cysteine to the phenylalanine, the CDR3 is 13 residues long. Of all the DNA, just the CDR3 is kept, 39 bases in frame from base 1. Beyond the CDR3, the reference TRBV7-2 and TRBJ1-1 genes provide the residues; the full variable domain reads: GAGVSQSPSNKVTEKGKDVELRCDPISGHTALYWYRQSLGQGLEFLIYFQGNSAPDKSGLPSDRFSAERTGGSVSTLTIQRTQQEDSAVYLCASSLDGWPEAFFGQGTRLTVV.